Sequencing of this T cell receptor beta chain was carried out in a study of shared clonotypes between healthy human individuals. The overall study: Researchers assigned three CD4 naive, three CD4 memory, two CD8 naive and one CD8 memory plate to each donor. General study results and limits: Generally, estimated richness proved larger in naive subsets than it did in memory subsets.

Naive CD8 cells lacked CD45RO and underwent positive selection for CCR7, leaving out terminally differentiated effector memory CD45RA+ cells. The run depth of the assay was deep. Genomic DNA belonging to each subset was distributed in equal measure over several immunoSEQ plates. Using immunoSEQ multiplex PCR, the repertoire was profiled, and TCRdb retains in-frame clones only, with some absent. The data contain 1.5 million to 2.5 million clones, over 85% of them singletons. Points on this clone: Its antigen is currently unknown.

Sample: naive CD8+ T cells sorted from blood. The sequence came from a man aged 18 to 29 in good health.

CDR3 region: CASAGGEQYF. In nucleotides, the CDR3 is TGTGCCAGCGCTGGTGGTGAGCAGTACTTC. The chain links TRBV13 to TRBJ2-7; D ambiguous. From germline, CDR1 is PRHDT and CDR2 FYEKMQ (reference sequence). The CDR3 totals 10 residues. The V and J ends lost 8 bases and 7 bases respectively, with 9 bases between them.